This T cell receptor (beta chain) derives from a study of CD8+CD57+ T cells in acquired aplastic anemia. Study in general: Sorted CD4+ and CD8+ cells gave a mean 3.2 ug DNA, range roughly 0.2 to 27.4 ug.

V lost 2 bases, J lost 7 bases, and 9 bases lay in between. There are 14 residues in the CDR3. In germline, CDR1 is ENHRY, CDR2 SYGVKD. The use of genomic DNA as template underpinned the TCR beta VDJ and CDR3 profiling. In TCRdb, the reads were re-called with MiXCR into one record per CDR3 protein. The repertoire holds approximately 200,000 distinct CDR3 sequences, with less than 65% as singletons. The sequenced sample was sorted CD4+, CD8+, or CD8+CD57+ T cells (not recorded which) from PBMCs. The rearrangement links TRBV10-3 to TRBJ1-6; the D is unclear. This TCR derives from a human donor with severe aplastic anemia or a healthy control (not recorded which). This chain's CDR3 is CAISELQANSPLHF. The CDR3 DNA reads TGTGCCATCAGTGAGCTTCAGGCCAATTCACCCCTCCACTTT.